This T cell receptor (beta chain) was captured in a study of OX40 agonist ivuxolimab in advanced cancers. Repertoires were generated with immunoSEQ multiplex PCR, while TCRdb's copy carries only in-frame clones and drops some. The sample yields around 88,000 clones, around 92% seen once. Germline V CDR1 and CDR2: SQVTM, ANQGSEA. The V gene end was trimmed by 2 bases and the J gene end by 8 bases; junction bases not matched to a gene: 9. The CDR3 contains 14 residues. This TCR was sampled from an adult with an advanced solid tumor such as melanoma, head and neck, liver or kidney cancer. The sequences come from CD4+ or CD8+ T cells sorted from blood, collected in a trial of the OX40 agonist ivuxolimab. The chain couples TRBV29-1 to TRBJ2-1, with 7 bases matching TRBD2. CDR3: CSVERREHLDEQFF. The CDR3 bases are TGCAGCGTTGAACGGCGGGAGCACCTGGATGAGCAGTTCTTC.